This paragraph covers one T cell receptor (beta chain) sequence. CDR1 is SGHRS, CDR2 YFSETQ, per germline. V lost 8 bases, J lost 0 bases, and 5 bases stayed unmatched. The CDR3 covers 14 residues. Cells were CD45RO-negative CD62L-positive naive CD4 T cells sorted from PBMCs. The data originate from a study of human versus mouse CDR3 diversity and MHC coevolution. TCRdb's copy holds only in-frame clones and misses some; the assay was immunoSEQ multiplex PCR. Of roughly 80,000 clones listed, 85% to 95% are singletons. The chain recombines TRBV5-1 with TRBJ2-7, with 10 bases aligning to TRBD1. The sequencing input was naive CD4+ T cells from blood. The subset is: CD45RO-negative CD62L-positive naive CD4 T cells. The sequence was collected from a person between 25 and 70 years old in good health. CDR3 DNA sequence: TGCGCCAGTAGGGGACAGGGGCTCTCCTACGAGCAGTACTTC. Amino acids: CASRGQGLSYEQYF.